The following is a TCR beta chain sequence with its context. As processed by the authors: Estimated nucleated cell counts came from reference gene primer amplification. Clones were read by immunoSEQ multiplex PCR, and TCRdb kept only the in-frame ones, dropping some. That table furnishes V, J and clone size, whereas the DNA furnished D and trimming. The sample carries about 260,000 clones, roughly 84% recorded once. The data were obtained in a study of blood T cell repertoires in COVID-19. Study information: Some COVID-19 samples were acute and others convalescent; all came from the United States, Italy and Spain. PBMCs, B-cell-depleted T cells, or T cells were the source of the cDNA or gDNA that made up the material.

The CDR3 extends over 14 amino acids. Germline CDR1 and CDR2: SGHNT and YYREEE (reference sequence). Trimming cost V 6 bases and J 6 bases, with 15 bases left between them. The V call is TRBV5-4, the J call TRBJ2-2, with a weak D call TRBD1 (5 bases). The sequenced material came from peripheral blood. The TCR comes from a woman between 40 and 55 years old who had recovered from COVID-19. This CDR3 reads CASMGQGIPGELFF. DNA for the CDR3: TGTGCCAGCATGGGGCAGGGTATTCCCGGGGAGCTGTTTTTT.